These 6 T cell receptor beta chains were sequenced from one sample in a study of Graves' ophthalmopathy and Graves' hyperthyroidism. The authors amplified TCR beta CDR3 regions, and they did so from RNA transcripts for repertoire sequencing. RT-PCR with HTBI primers came first, then second-round multiplex PCR. TCRdb passed the multiplex PCR reads through MiXCR, listing each CDR3 protein once. Among 650,000 to 900,000 distinct CDR3 sequences, about 44% were seen once, and the ten largest hold 35% to 55%. Sequences were obtained from peripheral blood. Every receptor here comes from an adult man with Graves' ophthalmopathy.

The CDR3 is CASYDGTDTQYF. CDR3 coding DNA: TGTGCCAGCTACGACGGTACGGATACGCAGTATTTT. The rearrangement uses TRBV11-2 and TRBJ2-3; no firm D call. The CDR3 spans 12 residues. Trimming shortened V by 8 bases and J by 6 bases, and 12 bases separated the two germline ends. In germline, CDR1 is SGHAT, CDR2 FQNNGV.

The chain employs TRBV3-1 and TRBJ1-6, with D unclear. From germline, CDR1 is LGHDT and CDR2 YNNKEL (reference sequence). The V gene lost 4 bases and the J gene lost 8 bases, with 18 bases spanning the gap. This CDR3 spans 16 amino acids. DNA of the CDR3: TGTGCCAGCAGCCCACGGGCCAACTCCTGGGATTCACCCCTCCACTTT. Its protein product is CASSPRANSWDSPLHF.

This chain uses TRBV11-1 with TRBJ2-5, with D possibly matching TRBD1 (7 bases). Trimming removed 6 bases from V and 4 bases from J, with 18 bases in between. The germline V gene has CDR1 SGHAT and CDR2 FQDESV (reference sequence). This CDR3 comprises 15 residues. The CDR3 nucleotides are TGTGCCAGCAGGTCCACTCGACAGGGAGGAGAGACCCAGTACTTC. Amino acids: CASRSTRQGGETQYF. The variable domain in full, with the rest retrieved from reference TRBV11-1 and TRBJ2-5, is EAEVAQSPRYKITEKSQAVAFWCDPISGHATLYWYRQILGQGPELLVQFQDESVVDDSQLPKDRFSAERLKGVDSTLKIQPAELGDSAMYLCASRSTRQGGETQYFGPGTRLLVL.

The V and J genes are TRBV5-1 and TRBJ2-5; D assignment may be TRBD1 or TRBD2 (6 bases each). Per germline, CDR1 SGHRS and CDR2 YFSETQ. V was trimmed by 4 bases and J by 5 bases, leaving 12 bases between them. CDR3 length: 13 amino acids. Written as DNA, the CDR3 is TGCGCCAGCAGCCGTGGGGGGCCGGAGACCCAGTACTTC. This codes for CASSRGGPETQYF.

V gene TRBV5-6 combines with J gene TRBJ1-6; no firm D call. Trimming cost V 2 bases and J 0 bases, with 6 bases left between them. The CDR3 contains 15 residues. The germline V gene encodes CDR1 SGHDT and CDR2 YYEEEE. In nucleotides, the CDR3 is TGTGCCAGCAGCTTCAGGACCTCCTATAATTCACCCCTCCACTTT. Protein: CASSFRTSYNSPLHF.

The rearrangement uses TRBV2 and TRBJ1-2, with TRBD1 as a possible D gene (5 bases). Trimming cost V 2 bases and J 2 bases, with 15 bases left between them. Germline V lookup: CDR1 SNHLY, CDR2 FYNNEI. The CDR3 spans 16 residues. CDR3 coding DNA: TGTGCCAGCAGTGAATGGGATGGGGGGGGAAACTATGGCTACACCTTC. Translated, it gives CASSEWDGGGNYGYTF.